Sequencing of this TCR beta chain was carried out in a study of blood T cells in healthy people across ages. As regards this clonotype: Antigen: not known.

Germline CDR1 SEHNR, CDR2 FQNEAQ (reference sequence). This CDR3 is built from 15 residues. Trimming removed 6 bases at V and 7 bases at J, with 21 bases between. General study points: The CMV status of each donor remained undetermined, and this could have confounded shifts in expanded clonotypes.

It was with a sample-barcoded 5' primer and a J-beta primer mix that a second PCR of about 6 to 12 cycles was run. Template switching added a 12-random-nucleotide identifier to every cDNA molecule. TCRdb passed the 5' RACE reads through MiXCR, listing each CDR3 protein once. The repertoire consists of roughly 700,000 distinct CDR3 sequences, with approximately 50% occurring once and the leading ten covering under 35%. The origin of this receptor is an older woman in good health. The V gene is TRBV7-9, the J gene TRBJ2-5, with D perhaps TRBD1 (5 bases). Sequencing input: blood. CDR3 region: CASSLDRANEVTQYF. CDR3 nucleotides: TGTGCCAGCAGTCTAGACAGAGCCAACGAGGTGACCCAGTACTTC.